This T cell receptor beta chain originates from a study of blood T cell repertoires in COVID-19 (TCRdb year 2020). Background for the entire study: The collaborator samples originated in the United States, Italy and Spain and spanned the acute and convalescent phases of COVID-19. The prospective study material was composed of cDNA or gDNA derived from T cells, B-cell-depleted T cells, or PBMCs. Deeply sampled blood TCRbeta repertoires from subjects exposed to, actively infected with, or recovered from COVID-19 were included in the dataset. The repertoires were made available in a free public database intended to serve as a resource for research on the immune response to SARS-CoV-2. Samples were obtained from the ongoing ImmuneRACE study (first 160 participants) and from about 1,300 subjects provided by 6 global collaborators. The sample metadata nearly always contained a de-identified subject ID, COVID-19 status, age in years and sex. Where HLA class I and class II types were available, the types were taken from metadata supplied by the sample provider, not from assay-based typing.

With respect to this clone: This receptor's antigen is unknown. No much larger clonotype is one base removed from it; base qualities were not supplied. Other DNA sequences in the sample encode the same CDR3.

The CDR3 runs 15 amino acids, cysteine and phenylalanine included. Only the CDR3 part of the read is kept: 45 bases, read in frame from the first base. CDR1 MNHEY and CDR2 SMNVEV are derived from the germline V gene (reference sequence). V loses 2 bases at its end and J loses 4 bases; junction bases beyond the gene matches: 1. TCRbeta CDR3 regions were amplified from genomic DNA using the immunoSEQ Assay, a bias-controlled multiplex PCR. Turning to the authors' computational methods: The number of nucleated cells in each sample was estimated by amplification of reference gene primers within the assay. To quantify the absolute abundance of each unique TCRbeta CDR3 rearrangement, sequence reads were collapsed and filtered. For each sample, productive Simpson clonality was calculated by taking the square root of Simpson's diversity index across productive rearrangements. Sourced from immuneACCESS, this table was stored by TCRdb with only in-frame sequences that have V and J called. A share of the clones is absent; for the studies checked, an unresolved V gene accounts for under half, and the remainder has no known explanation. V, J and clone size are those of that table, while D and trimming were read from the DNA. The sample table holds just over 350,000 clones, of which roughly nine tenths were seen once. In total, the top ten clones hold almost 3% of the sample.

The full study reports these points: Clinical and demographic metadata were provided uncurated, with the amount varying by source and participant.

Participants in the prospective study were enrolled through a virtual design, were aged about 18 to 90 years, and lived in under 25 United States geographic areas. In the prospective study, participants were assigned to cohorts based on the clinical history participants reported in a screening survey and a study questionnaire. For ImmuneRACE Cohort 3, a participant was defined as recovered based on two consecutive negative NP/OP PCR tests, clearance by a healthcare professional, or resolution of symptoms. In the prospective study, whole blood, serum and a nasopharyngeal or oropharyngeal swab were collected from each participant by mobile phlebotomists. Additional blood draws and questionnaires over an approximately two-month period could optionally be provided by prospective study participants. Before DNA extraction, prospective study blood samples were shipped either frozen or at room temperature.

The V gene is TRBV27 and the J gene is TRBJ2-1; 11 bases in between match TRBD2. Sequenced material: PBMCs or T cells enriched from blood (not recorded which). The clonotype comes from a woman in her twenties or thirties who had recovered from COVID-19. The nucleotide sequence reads TGTGCCAGCAGTTTAGTAGCGGGAGGGTACAATGAGCAGTTCTTC. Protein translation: CASSLVAGGYNEQFF.